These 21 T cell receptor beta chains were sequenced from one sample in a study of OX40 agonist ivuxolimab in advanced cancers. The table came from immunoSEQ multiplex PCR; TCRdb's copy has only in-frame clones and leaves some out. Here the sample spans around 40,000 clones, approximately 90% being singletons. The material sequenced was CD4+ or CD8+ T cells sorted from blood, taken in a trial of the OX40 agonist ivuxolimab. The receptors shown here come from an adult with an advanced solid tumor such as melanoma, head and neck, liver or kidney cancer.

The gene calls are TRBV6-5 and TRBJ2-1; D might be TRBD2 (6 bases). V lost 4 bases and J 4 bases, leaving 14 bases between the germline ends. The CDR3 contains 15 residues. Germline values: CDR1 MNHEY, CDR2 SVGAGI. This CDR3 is CASSSGALGYNEQFF. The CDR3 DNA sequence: TGTGCCAGCAGTTCGGGAGCCCTGGGGTACAATGAGCAGTTCTTC.

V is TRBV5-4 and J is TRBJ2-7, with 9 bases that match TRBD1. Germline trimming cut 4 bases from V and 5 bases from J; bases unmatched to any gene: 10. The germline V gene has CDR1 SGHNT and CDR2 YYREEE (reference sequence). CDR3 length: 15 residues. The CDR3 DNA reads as TGTGCCAGCAGCGCCCCGGGACAGGGTTTCCACGAGCAGTACTTC. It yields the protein CASSAPGQGFHEQYF.

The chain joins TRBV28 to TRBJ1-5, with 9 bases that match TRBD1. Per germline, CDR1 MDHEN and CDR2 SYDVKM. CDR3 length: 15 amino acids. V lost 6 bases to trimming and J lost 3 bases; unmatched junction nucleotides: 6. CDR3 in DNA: TGTGCCAGCAGCCCCGGGACAGGGATCAATCAGCCCCAGCATTTT. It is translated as CASSPGTGINQPQHF.

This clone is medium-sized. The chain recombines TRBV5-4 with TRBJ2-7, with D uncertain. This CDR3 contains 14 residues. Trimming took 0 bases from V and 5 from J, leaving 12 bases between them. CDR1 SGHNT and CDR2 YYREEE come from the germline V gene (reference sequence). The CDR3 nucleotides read TGTGCCAGCAGCTTGGATTCCTTTGGGCACGAGCAGTACTTC. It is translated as CASSLDSFGHEQYF.

CDR3 loop: CASSPTRDREVGYTF. The DNA for the CDR3 is TGTGCCAGCAGCCCCACCCGGGACAGGGAGGTTGGCTACACCTTC. This chain links TRBV6-6 with TRBJ1-2; 9 nucleotides line up with TRBD1. V was clipped by 6 bases and J by 7 bases; unmatched bases: 12. Germline V gene sequence: CDR1 MNHNY, CDR2 SVGAGI (reference sequence). CDR3 length equals 15 residues.

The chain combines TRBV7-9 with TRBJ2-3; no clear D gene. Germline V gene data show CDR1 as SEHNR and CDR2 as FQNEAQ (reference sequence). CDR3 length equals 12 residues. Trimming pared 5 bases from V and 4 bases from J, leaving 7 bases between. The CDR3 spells CASSPNSDTQYF. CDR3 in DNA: TGTGCCAGCAGCCCAAACTCAGATACGCAGTATTTT.

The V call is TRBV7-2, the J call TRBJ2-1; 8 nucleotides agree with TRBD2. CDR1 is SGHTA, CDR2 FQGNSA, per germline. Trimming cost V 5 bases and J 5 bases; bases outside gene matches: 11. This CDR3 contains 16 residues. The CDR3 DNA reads TGTGCCAGCAGCCCAACTAGCGGAGGGTATCACAATGAGCAGTTCTTC. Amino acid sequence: CASSPTSGGYHNEQFF.

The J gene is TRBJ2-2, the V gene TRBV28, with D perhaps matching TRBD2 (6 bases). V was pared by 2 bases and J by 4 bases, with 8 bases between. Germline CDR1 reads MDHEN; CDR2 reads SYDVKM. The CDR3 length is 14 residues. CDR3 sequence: CASSLTLATGELFF. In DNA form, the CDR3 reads TGTGCCAGCAGTTTAACACTAGCCACCGGGGAGCTGTTTTTT.

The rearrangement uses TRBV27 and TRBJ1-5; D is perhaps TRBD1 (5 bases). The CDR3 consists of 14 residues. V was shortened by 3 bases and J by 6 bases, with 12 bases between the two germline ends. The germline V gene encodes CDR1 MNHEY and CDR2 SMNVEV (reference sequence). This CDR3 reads CASSLTGRGQPQHF. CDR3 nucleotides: TGTGCCAGCAGTTTGACGGGGCGAGGTCAGCCCCAGCATTTT.

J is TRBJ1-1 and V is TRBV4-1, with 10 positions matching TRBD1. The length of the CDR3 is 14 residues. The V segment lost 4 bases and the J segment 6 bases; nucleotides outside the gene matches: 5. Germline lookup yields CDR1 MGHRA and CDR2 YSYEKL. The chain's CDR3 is CASSPIDRGPEAFF. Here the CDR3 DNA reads TGCGCCAGCAGCCCAATAGACAGGGGGCCTGAAGCTTTCTTT.

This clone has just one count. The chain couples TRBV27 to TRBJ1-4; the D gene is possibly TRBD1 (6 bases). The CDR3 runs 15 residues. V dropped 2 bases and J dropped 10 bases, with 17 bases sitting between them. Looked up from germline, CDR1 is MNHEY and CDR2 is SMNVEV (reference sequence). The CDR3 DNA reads TGTGCCAGCAGTTTAATCGGGACATCCGGAGGAAAACTGTTTTTT. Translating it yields CASSLIGTSGGKLFF. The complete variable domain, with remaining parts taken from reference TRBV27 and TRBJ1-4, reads EAQVTQNPRYLITVTGKKLTVTCSQNMNHEYMSWYRQDPGLGLRQIYYSMNVEVTDKGDVPEGYKVSRKEKRNFPLILESPSPNQTSLYFCASSLIGTSGGKLFFGSGTQLSVL.

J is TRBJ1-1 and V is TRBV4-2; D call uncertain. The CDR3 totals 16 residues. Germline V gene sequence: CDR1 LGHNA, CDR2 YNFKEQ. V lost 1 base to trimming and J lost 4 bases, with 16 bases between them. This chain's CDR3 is CASSQGGGQLGTEAFF. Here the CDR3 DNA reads TGTGCCAGCAGCCAAGGGGGTGGGCAGTTGGGCACTGAAGCTTTCTTT.

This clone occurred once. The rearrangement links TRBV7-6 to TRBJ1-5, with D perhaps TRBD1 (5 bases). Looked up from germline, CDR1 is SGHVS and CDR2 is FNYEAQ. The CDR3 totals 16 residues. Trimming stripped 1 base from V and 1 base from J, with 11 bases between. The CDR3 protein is CASSLGPGGSNQPQHF. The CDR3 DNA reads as TGTGCCAGCAGCTTAGGCCCGGGGGGGAGCAATCAGCCCCAGCATTTT.

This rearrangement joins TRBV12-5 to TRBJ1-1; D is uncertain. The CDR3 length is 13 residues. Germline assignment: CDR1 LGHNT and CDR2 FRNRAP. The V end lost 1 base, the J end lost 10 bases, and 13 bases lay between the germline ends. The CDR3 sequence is CASGLDSTSVAFF. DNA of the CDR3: TGTGCTAGTGGTTTGGACTCCACGTCGGTAGCTTTCTTT.

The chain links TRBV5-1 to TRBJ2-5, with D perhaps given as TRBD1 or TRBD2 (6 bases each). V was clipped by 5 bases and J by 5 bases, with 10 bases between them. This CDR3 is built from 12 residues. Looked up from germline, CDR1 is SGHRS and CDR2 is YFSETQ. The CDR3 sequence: CASRSGGETQYF. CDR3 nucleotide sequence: TGCGCCAGCAGATCCGGGGGCGAGACCCAGTACTTC.

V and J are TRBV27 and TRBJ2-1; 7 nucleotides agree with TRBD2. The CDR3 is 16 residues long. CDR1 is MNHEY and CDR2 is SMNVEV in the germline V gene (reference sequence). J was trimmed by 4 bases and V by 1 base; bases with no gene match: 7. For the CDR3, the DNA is TGTGCCAGCAGTTTATGGCCTAGCGGTCTGTACAATGAGCAGTTCTTC. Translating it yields CASSLWPSGLYNEQFF.

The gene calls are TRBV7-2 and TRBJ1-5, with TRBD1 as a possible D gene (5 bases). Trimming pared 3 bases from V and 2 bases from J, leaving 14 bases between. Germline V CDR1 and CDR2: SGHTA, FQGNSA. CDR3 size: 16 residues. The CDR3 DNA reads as TGTGCCAGCAGCTTGGGAGGGGAGGTTGGCAATCAGCCCCAGCATTTT. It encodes CASSLGGEVGNQPQHF.

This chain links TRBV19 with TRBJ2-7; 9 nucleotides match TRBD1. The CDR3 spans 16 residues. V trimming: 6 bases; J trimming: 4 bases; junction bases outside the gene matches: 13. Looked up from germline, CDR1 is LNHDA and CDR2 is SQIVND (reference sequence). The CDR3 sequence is CASSLQPGQGLYEQYF. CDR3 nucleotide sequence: TGTGCCAGTAGCCTCCAACCGGGACAGGGTTTATACGAGCAGTACTTC.

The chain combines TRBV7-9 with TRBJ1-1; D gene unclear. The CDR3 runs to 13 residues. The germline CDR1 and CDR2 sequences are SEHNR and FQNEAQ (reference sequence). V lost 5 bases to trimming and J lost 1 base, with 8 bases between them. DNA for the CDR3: TGTGCCAGCAGCGCCGCACAGAACACTGAAGCTTTCTTT. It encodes CASSAAQNTEAFF.

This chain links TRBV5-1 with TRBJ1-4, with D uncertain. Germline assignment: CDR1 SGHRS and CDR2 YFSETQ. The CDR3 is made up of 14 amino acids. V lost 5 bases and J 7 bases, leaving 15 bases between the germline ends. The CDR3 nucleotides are TGCGCCAGCAGAGTTTCGGGGTTAGGTGAAAAACTGTTTTTT. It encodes CASRVSGLGEKLFF.

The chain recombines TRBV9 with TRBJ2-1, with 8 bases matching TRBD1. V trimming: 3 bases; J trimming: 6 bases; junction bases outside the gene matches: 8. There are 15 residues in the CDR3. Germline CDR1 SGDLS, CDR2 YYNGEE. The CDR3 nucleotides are TGTGCCAGCAGCGCATACAGGGGGGCGGTCAATGAGCAGTTCTTC. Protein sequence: CASSAYRGAVNEQFF.